The rows below give T cell receptor beta chains drawn from one sample of a study of blood T cell repertoires in COVID-19. Assay used: immunoSEQ multiplex PCR; TCRdb lists only in-frame clones, some missing. The sample holds fewer than 350,000 clones, less than 90% seen once. Sequencing was done on a sample of peripheral blood. The source of these receptors is a woman aged 30 to 39 with COVID-19, enrolled during active disease. Both conserved end residues are trimmed from each CDR3. A D gene is named only where the DNA matches it firmly. Some rows mark clone size as missing; the rest say once, few, many or name a class of expanded clone.

j_call,d_call,cdr3_length,v_call,clone_size,cdr3_aa
TRBJ1-4,TRBD1,13,TRBV7-9,.,ASSPLRGQDEKLF
TRBJ1-1,.,12,TRBV18,.,ASSPPSGNTEAF
TRBJ2-7,TRBD1,13,TRBV6-6,.,ASRRRDRGFLEQY
TRBJ2-2,TRBD2,15,TRBV9,few,ASSLAEAGRASGELF
TRBJ1-1,.,11,TRBV5-1,.,ASSSTGNTEAF
TRBJ2-1,.,14,TRBV9,.,ASSPLVQGLRNEQF
TRBJ2-1,TRBD2,14,TRBV24-1,few,ATSDSWTSGINEQF
TRBJ1-1,TRBD1,13,TRBV27,.,ASSLVTGGVTEAF
TRBJ1-1,.,12,TRBV10-3,.,AISGEGRYTEAF
TRBJ2-3,TRBD2,16,TRBV4-1,once,ASRRVGGGEVRTDTQY
TRBJ2-1,.,9,TRBV5-1,few,ASSSTNEQF
TRBJ1-1,.,12,TRBV19,.,ASSIILRGTEAF
TRBJ1-2,.,10,TRBV3-1/TRBV3-2,.,ASSQRPGGYT
TRBJ1-6,TRBD1,14,TRBV19,.,ASTEGALSYNSPLH
TRBJ1-2,TRBD1,15,TRBV5-6,.,ASSLVRQGIQNYGYT
TRBJ2-5,TRBD1,10,TRBV3-1/TRBV3-2,.,ASTRGRETQY
TRBJ2-7,.,14,TRBV6-4,few,ASSDAIFEEINEQY
TRBJ2-7,TRBD1,14,TRBV5-1,once,ASSLDGTASSYEQY
TRBJ2-6,.,15,TRBV5-1,.,ASSLAVGGSGANVLT
TRBJ2-4,TRBD1,12,TRBV2,once,ASSEETGKNIQY
TRBJ2-3,TRBD2,12,TRBV19,once,ASYSGGAADTQY
TRBJ2-3,TRBD2,12,TRBV6-6,.,ASKPGGDTDTQY
TRBJ1-1,.,11,TRBV23-1,.,ATKGGANTEAF
TRBJ2-2,TRBD1,12,TRBV27,.,ASRLGGAIGELF
TRBJ2-7,TRBD2,11,TRBV11-2,.,ASSYGGAYEQY
TRBJ1-2,.,10,TRBV7-2,.,ASSLGHYGYT
TRBJ2-1,.,11,TRBV11-3,.,ASSLDGGGEQF
TRBJ1-2,TRBD1,11,TRBV12-5,.,ASGLPMDREYT
TRBJ1-1,.,11,TRBV12-3/TRBV12-4,.,ASSQGTSTEAF
TRBJ1-6,.,14,TRBV5-1,.,ASSLRRVGRNSPLH
TRBJ1-4,.,10,TRBV6-6,.,ASSPGNEKLF
TRBJ1-2,.,11,TRBV5-1,.,ASSFLQGAGYT
TRBJ2-6,.,16,TRBV11-2,.,ASSLPAPVRSGANVLT
TRBJ2-1,.,9,TRBV10-2,.,ASSFLDEQF
TRBJ2-1,TRBD2,13,TRBV12-5,once,ASGLGTSLVNEQF
TRBJ2-3,TRBD2,14,TRBV7-9,.,ASSPPASGVGDTQY
TRBJ2-1,TRBD2,14,TRBV6-5,.,ASSYLTSGLYNEQF
TRBJ2-2,.,12,TRBV30,.,AWIISDFSGELF
TRBJ1-4,TRBD1,12,TRBV5-4,.,ASSSGQFNEKLF
TRBJ1-4,.,11,TRBV30,.,AWNTGLNEKLF
TRBJ1-5,TRBD1,18,TRBV6-4,.,ASSDFRPATGGHSNQPQH
TRBJ2-2,.,12,TRBV30,.,AWSVGANTGELF
TRBJ2-7,.,10,TRBV2,few,ASSQRPGEQY
TRBJ1-3,TRBD1,9,TRBV2,.,ASSELDRGY
TRBJ2-7,TRBD1,12,TRBV6-5,.,ASSYSGQGAAQY
TRBJ2-7,TRBD2,13,TRBV5-1,.,ASSLMASGGYEQY
TRBJ2-1,TRBD2,11,TRBV6-5,.,ASRGRGYNEQF
TRBJ1-1,TRBD1,13,TRBV27,.,ASSTGQGARTEAF
TRBJ2-2,.,13,TRBV19,.,ASIPHRPATGELF
TRBJ2-3,TRBD1,12,TRBV28,.,ASSSPTGADTQY